Presented here are 25 T cell receptor beta chains from one specimen sequenced in a study of cytomegalovirus exposure and HLA in healthy donors. Both 60 Vbeta primers and 13 Jbeta primers went into the PCR. Clones were read by immunoSEQ multiplex PCR, and TCRdb kept only the in-frame ones, dropping some. Of 210,000 or so clones listed, 76% were seen once; the top ten hold under 0.8%. The sample taken for sequencing was PBMCs. These receptors came from a man aged 18 to 35 in good health and CMV-seronegative.

The chain couples TRBV27 to TRBJ2-6; D may be TRBD2 (5 bases). Germline V CDR1 and CDR2: MNHEY, SMNVEV (reference sequence). V lost 7 bases and J lost 4, with 11 bases in between. The CDR3 is 14 residues long. The CDR3 is CASTTGLGANVLTF. The CDR3 DNA reads TGTGCCAGCACTACGGGATTAGGGGCCAACGTCCTGACTTTC. The full variable domain, rest sourced from reference TRBV27 and TRBJ2-6, is EAQVTQNPRYLITVTGKKLTVTCSQNMNHEYMSWYRQDPGLGLRQIYYSMNVEVTDKGDVPEGYKVSRKEKRNFPLILESPSPNQTSLYFCASTTGLGANVLTFGAGSRLTVL.

This clone was found once. The chain couples TRBV21-1 to TRBJ2-5; the table's D gene call, TRBD1, was not cross checked with the DNA. TRBV21-1 is a listed pseudogene. This CDR3 comprises 14 residues. The CDR3 coding sequence is TGTGCCAGCAGCGCAAGAGGGGACACAGAGACCCAGTACTTC. It specifies CASSARGDTETQYF.

The V and J genes are TRBV9 and TRBJ2-1; 13 bases are a match to TRBD2. Germline lookup yields CDR1 SGDLS and CDR2 YYNGEE. This CDR3 has 15 amino acids. Trimming at V came to 4 bases and at J to 10 bases, leaving 8 bases not matched to a gene. The CDR3 region is CASSPGLAGPWEQFF. CDR3 in DNA: TGTGCCAGCAGCCCGGGACTAGCGGGGCCTTGGGAGCAGTTCTTC.

About this clone: Other DNA sequences from this sample encode an identical CDR3 as well. The V call is TRBV5-1, the J call TRBJ1-1; D not resolved. The CDR3 consists of 13 residues. CDR1 is SGHRS, CDR2 YFSETQ, per germline. V was clipped by 0 bases and J by 1 base, with 4 bases between them. The CDR3 is CASSLGANTEAFF. Here the CDR3 DNA reads TGCGCCAGCAGCTTGGGGGCGAACACTGAAGCTTTCTTT.

The DNA for the CDR3 is TGTGCCAGCAGCTTATTGGAGACTAGCGGGAGAGGGACCACAGATACGCAGTATTTT. Translating gives CASSLLETSGRGTTDTQYF. This sequence joins TRBV7-9 and TRBJ2-3, with 12 bases identical to TRBD2. With 2 bases clipped from V and 2 bases from J, the junction kept 11 bases outside the gene matches. Germline V lookup: CDR1 SEHNR, CDR2 FQNEAQ (reference sequence). The CDR3 sequence is 19 residues long.

The chain has TRBV18 and TRBJ2-3, with 9 bases that match TRBD1. J gave up 1 base and V 4 bases, and 6 bases lay outside the gene matches. The CDR3 is made up of 16 amino acids. Germline V gives CDR1 KGHSH, CDR2 LQKENI. The CDR3: CASSQTGGLGTDTQYF. CDR3 nucleotide sequence: TGTGCCAGCTCACAGACAGGGGGTCTAGGCACAGATACGCAGTATTTT.

The chain links TRBV19 to TRBJ2-6; 8 bases agree with TRBD2. V was pared by 9 bases and J by 2 bases, with 6 bases of the junction left unmatched. The CDR3 consists of 15 residues. Germline lookup yields CDR1 LNHDA and CDR2 SQIVND (reference sequence). CDR3 region: CASGGGLAGANVLTF. The CDR3 DNA reads TGTGCCAGCGGCGGGGGGTTAGCTGGGGCCAACGTCCTGACTTTC.

The chain combines TRBV9 with TRBJ2-1, with D possibly being TRBD2 (6 bases). From germline, CDR1 is SGDLS and CDR2 YYNGEE. The CDR3 has 16 amino acids. The V and J ends lost 3 bases and 2 bases respectively, with 15 bases between them. The CDR3 region is CASSGVGRRAYNEQFF. The CDR3 nucleotides are TGTGCCAGCAGCGGGGTCGGGAGACGCGCCTACAATGAGCAGTTCTTC.

The chain uses TRBV10-3 and TRBJ2-5, with 7 bases identical to TRBD2. The J segment lost 2 bases and the V segment lost 7 bases, leaving 4 bases of the junction unmatched. The CDR3 is 13 residues long. Germline V CDR1 and CDR2: ENHRY, SYGVKD. The CDR3 is CAIKAGTQETQYF. In DNA, the CDR3 is TGTGCCATCAAAGCGGGGACTCAAGAGACCCAGTACTTC.

The rearrangement joins TRBV6-5 to TRBJ1-4, with 8 bases identical to TRBD1. The germline V gene encodes CDR1 MNHEY and CDR2 SVGAGI. The CDR3 has 15 amino acids. J lost 8 bases, V lost 5 bases, and 10 bases had no gene match. CDR3 amino acids: CASSRGDRSEEKLFF. DNA for the CDR3: TGTGCCAGCAGTCGAGGGGACAGGTCAGAAGAAAAACTGTTTTTT.

V usage is TRBV28 and J usage is TRBJ2-7, with 12 bases lining up with TRBD1. V trimming: 4 bases; J trimming: 2 bases; junction bases outside the gene matches: 6. Germline V gene sequence: CDR1 MDHEN, CDR2 SYDVKM. This CDR3 spans 16 amino acids. The CDR3 loop is CASSSSGTGGPYEQYF. CDR3 in DNA: TGTGCCAGCAGTTCGTCCGGGACAGGGGGCCCCTACGAGCAGTACTTC. Combining the CDR3 with reference TRBV28 and TRBJ2-7 gives the whole variable domain DVKVTQSSRYLVKRTGEKVFLECVQDMDHENMFWYRQDPGLGLRLIYFSYDVKMKEKGDIPEGYSVSREKKERFSLILESASTNQTSMYLCASSSSGTGGPYEQYFGPGTRLTVT.

The rearrangement links TRBV28 to TRBJ2-5; D not certain. Per germline, CDR1 MDHEN and CDR2 SYDVKM. V lost 3 bases and J 0 bases, leaving 8 bases between the germline ends. The CDR3 has 14 amino acids. The CDR3 is CASSFRVYQETQYF. The CDR3 DNA sequence: TGTGCCAGCAGTTTCCGGGTGTACCAAGAGACCCAGTACTTC.

This clone has more than one count but fewer than ten. This chain links TRBV5-8 with TRBJ2-3; 7 bases fit TRBD2. The germline gives CDR1 SGHTS, CDR2 YDEGEE. The CDR3 is 14 amino acids. V was pared by 4 bases and J by 2 bases, with 4 bases of the junction left unmatched. The CDR3, as DNA: TGTGCCAGCAGCCCCGGACTAGTCACAGATACGCAGTATTTT. Translation: CASSPGLVTDTQYF.

The chain carries TRBV6-5 and TRBJ2-7, with 11 bases identical to TRBD2. This CDR3 has 15 residues. The germline V gene has CDR1 MNHEY and CDR2 SVGAGI. V lost 5 bases, J lost 1 base, and 4 bases stayed unmatched. The CDR3 sequence: CASSLAGGGSYEQYF. The DNA of the CDR3 is TGTGCCAGCAGTCTAGCGGGAGGCGGTTCCTACGAGCAGTACTTC.

The chain joins TRBV10-3 to TRBJ1-4; unclear D gene. CDR3 size: 15 residues. Trimming shortened V by 3 bases and J by 4 bases, and 12 bases separated the two germline ends. Germline-derived CDR1 and CDR2 are ENHRY and SYGVKD. The CDR3: CAISDRSGSNEKLFF. CDR3 nucleotide sequence: TGTGCCATCAGTGATAGATCGGGAAGTAATGAAAAACTGTTTTTT.

The rearrangement joins TRBV11-2 to TRBJ1-3; no reliable D call. The CDR3 has 15 residues. Germline CDR1 SGHAT, CDR2 FQNNGV. V lost 1 base, J lost 0 bases, and 7 bases lay in between. CDR3 sequence reads: CASSLAGFSGNTIYF. In DNA form, the CDR3 reads TGTGCCAGCAGCTTAGCGGGGTTCTCTGGAAACACCATATATTTT.

The V gene is TRBV5-1, the J gene TRBJ2-1, with D perhaps TRBD2 (5 bases). V lost 4 bases to trimming and J lost 5 bases, with 10 bases between them. The CDR3 contains 13 residues. The germline gives CDR1 SGHRS, CDR2 YFSETQ. CDR3 nucleotide sequence: TGCGCCAGCAGCGGAGACTATAACAATGAGCAGTTCTTC. Encoded protein: CASSGDYNNEQFF.

The V gene is TRBV2, the J gene TRBJ2-7; the match to TRBD1 covers 7 bases. Germline values: CDR1 SNHLY, CDR2 FYNNEI. This CDR3 region has 15 residues. V trimming: 7 bases; J trimming: 1 base; junction bases outside the gene matches: 10. This CDR3 reads CASTLGQWRSYEQYF. In DNA form, the CDR3 reads TGTGCCAGCACCCTGGGACAGTGGAGGTCCTACGAGCAGTACTTC.

In this sample, this clone turned up a few times. This rearrangement joins TRBV7-2 to TRBJ1-1, with 10 bases lining up with TRBD1. With V trimmed by 0 bases and J by 7 bases, 8 bases remained unmatched. Germline lookup yields CDR1 SGHTA and CDR2 FQGNSA. The CDR3 contains 16 residues. The CDR3 reads CASSLAPGQGRDEAFF. For the CDR3, the DNA is TGTGCCAGCAGCTTAGCACCGGGACAGGGGAGAGATGAAGCTTTCTTT. The variable domain in full, with the rest retrieved from reference TRBV7-2 and TRBJ1-1, is GAGVSQSPSNKVTEKGKDVELRCDPISGHTALYWYRQSLGQGLEFLIYFQGNSAPDKSGLPSDRFSAERTGGSVSTLTIQRTQQEDSAVYLCASSLAPGQGRDEAFFGQGTRLTVV.

V usage is TRBV5-1 and J usage is TRBJ1-1; TRBD1 agrees at 8 bases. Germline-derived CDR1 and CDR2 are SGHRS and YFSETQ. This CDR3 spans 16 amino acids. Unmatched junction bases numbered 4, after V lost 0 bases and J lost 0 bases. The CDR3 is CASSLGAGGLNTEAFF. The CDR3 DNA reads TGCGCCAGCAGCTTGGGGGCAGGGGGCTTGAACACTGAAGCTTTCTTT.

V and J are TRBV7-9 and TRBJ2-5; the match to TRBD2 covers 7 bases. With V trimmed by 1 base and J by 2 bases, 4 bases remained unmatched. CDR3 length: 15 residues. Germline loops: CDR1 SEHNR, CDR2 FQNEAQ (reference sequence). CDR3 loop: CASSLGVAGQETQYF. CDR3 sequence (DNA): TGTGCCAGCAGCTTAGGGGTAGCGGGTCAAGAGACCCAGTACTTC.

The chain employs TRBV2 and TRBJ1-1; no firm D call. Per the germline V gene, CDR1 is SNHLY and CDR2 is FYNNEI. V shed 7 bases and J shed 4 bases, with 13 bases lying between them. The CDR3 has 13 residues. Here the CDR3 DNA reads TGTGCCAGCACTGCGGCCATGAGCACTGAAGCTTTCTTT. Amino acids: CASTAAMSTEAFF.

The chain combines TRBV30 with TRBJ1-2, with 8 bases fitting TRBD1. The CDR3 is 13 amino acids. V was pared by 1 base and J by 8 bases, with 6 bases of the junction left unmatched. From germline, CDR1 is GTSNPN and CDR2 SVGIG (reference sequence). CDR3 loop: CAWSADRGGGYTF. The CDR3 DNA sequence: TGTGCCTGGAGTGCCGACAGGGGTGGAGGCTACACCTTC.

A remark on this clone: One end of the junction fails to match germline, which may point to a read error. This sample also contains other DNA sequences that code for the same CDR3. This chain links TRBV2 with TRBJ2-3; 13 bases line up with TRBD2. The germline gives CDR1 SNHLY, CDR2 FYNNEI. The CDR3 covers 15 residues. This chain's CDR3 is CASSRTSGSTDTQYF. Here the CDR3 DNA reads TGTGCCAGCAGCCGGACTAGCGGGAGCACAGATACACAGTATTTT. Filled out from reference TRBV2 and TRBJ2-3, the complete variable domain reads EPEVTQTPSHQVTQMGQEVILRCVPISNHLYFYWYRQILGQKVEFLVSFYNNEISEKSEIFDDQFSVERPDGSNFTLKIRSTKLEDSAMYFCASSRTSGSTDTQYFGPGTRLTVL.

A few counts support this clone. The J gene is TRBJ2-6, the V gene TRBV7-3, with D hard to call. Trimming pared 4 bases from V and 0 bases from J, leaving 4 bases between. The CDR3 has 14 amino acids. Germline V gene sequence: CDR1 SGHTA, CDR2 FQGTGA. This CDR3 is CASSSSSGANVLTF. The CDR3 DNA is TGTGCCAGCAGCTCCTCCTCTGGGGCCAACGTCCTGACTTTC.